The sequence of this TCR beta chain was determined in a study of esophageal squamous cell carcinoma under preoperative chemotherapy. Concerning this clonotype: What it binds is not known.

Germline V gene sequence: CDR1 MDHEN, CDR2 SYDVKM. V was pared by 5 bases and J by 4 bases, with 3 bases of the junction left unmatched. The CDR3 loop spans 14 amino acids. As to time point: after preoperative PTX-NDP chemotherapy. Study-wide results and caveats: Paclitaxel-nedaplatin therapy caused immediate, substantial clonotype frequency changes.

Via MiXCR, TCRdb re-called the PCR reads, giving one row per CDR3 protein. The sample has approximately 20,000 distinct CDR3 sequences, 40% to 55% seen once. The J gene is TRBJ2-7, the V gene TRBV28, with TRBD1 identical over 12 bases. The sequence was collected from a human donor with esophageal squamous cell carcinoma. The donor label of this sample is uncertain. Sampling was conducted from a patient given preoperative chemotherapy. CDR3 DNA: TGTGCCAGCAGTGGGACAGGGGGCCTGTACGAGCAGTACTTC. It codes for CASSGTGGLYEQYF.